These T cell receptor beta chains were read from a single sample in a study of blood T cell repertoires in COVID-19. Using immunoSEQ multiplex PCR, the repertoire was profiled, and TCRdb retains in-frame clones only, with some absent. Of 180,000 or so clones in the sample, roughly 89% were seen once. The sequenced sample was peripheral blood. The receptors here all came from a man aged 35 to 55 with acute or convalescent COVID-19. Both conserved end residues are part of each CDR3. A D gene is named only where the DNA matches it firmly. Clone size is stated in some rows and not others, as once, few, many or a class when expanded.

j_gene: TRBJ2-5
abundance: .
v_gene: TRBV27
d_gene: .
CDR3nt: TGTGCCAGCAGTCCCGGGGGTTACCAAGAGACCCAGTACTTC
CDR3aa: CASSPGGYQETQYF

j_gene: TRBJ2-3
abundance: few
v_gene: TRBV7-6
d_gene: .
CDR3nt: TGTGCCAGCAGCCAGCTCGGGGGACAGAGACCCGCAGATACGCAGTATTTT
CDR3aa: CASSQLGGQRPADTQYF

j_gene: TRBJ2-1
abundance: .
v_gene: TRBV30
d_gene: TRBD2
CDR3nt: TGTGCCGCCCGGACTAGCCGGCAGTTCTTC
CDR3aa: CAARTSRQFF

j_gene: TRBJ2-1
abundance: .
v_gene: TRBV6-6
d_gene: TRBD2
CDR3nt: TGTGCCAGCAAGAATTCAGCGGGGGTCTCCTACAATGAGCAGTTCTTC
CDR3aa: CASKNSAGVSYNEQFF

j_gene: TRBJ1-1
abundance: .
v_gene: TRBV4-3
d_gene: TRBD1
CDR3nt: TGCGCCAGCAGCCAAGCCCCCGGGACAGGGTTTTCGCTGACTGCCACTGAAGCTTTCTTT
CDR3aa: CASSQAPGTGFSLTATEAFF

j_gene: TRBJ1-1
abundance: once
v_gene: TRBV7-8
d_gene: .
CDR3nt: TGTGCCAGCAGCTTAAGTGCCAGAGGGAACACTGAAGCTTTCTTT
CDR3aa: CASSLSARGNTEAFF

j_gene: TRBJ2-4
abundance: .
v_gene: TRBV10-2
d_gene: TRBD2
CDR3nt: TGCGCCAGCAGTTGGCTAGCGGGGGATCAGGGGAGGGAAAACATTCAGTACTTC
CDR3aa: CASSWLAGDQGRENIQYF

j_gene: TRBJ2-1
abundance: .
v_gene: TRBV4-3
d_gene: TRBD1
CDR3nt: TGCGCCAGCAGCCAAGTACATCTCGGGACAGGGCTCAATGAGCAGTTCTTC
CDR3aa: CASSQVHLGTGLNEQFF

j_gene: TRBJ1-2
abundance: .
v_gene: TRBV4-1
d_gene: .
CDR3nt: TGCGCCAGCAGCCAAGATCTGTTCTATGGCTACACCTTC
CDR3aa: CASSQDLFYGYTF

j_gene: TRBJ1-2
abundance: .
v_gene: TRBV5-1
d_gene: TRBD1
CDR3nt: TGCGCCAGCAGCCACCAAGGGGACAGATCTAACTATGGCTACACCTTC
CDR3aa: CASSHQGDRSNYGYTF

j_gene: TRBJ1-5
abundance: few
v_gene: TRBV6-2/TRBV6-3
d_gene: TRBD1
CDR3nt: TGTGCCAGCAGTTACTCGTCCAGGGGGAAATATCAGCCCCAGCATTTT
CDR3aa: CASSYSSRGKYQPQHF

j_gene: TRBJ2-7
abundance: .
v_gene: TRBV21-1
d_gene: .
CDR3nt: TGTGCCAGCAGCAAAGAAGGCAGGTCGTCCCCCTACGAGCAGTACTTC
CDR3aa: CASSKEGRSSPYEQYF

j_gene: TRBJ1-1
abundance: once
v_gene: TRBV7-2
d_gene: .
CDR3nt: TGTGCCAGCAGCTTATACGGGAACACTGAAGCTTTCTTT
CDR3aa: CASSLYGNTEAFF

j_gene: TRBJ1-2
abundance: .
v_gene: TRBV2
d_gene: TRBD1
CDR3nt: TGTGCCAGCAGTGGATGGACAGGGATACAAGCTAACTATGGCTACACCTTC
CDR3aa: CASSGWTGIQANYGYTF

j_gene: TRBJ2-1
abundance: .
v_gene: TRBV9
d_gene: TRBD2
CDR3nt: TGTGCCAGCAGCCTCGGGCGAGCGGGGGTCGGTGAGCAGTTCTTC
CDR3aa: CASSLGRAGVGEQFF

j_gene: TRBJ1-5
abundance: .
v_gene: TRBV19
d_gene: .
CDR3nt: TGTGCCAGTACCCCACAGGCGTGGACAGTTAATCAGCCCCAGCATTTT
CDR3aa: CASTPQAWTVNQPQHF

j_gene: TRBJ2-3
abundance: .
v_gene: TRBV14
d_gene: .
CDR3nt: TGTGCCAGCAGCCCGCGGAAGATAGACCATTCTAGCACAGATACGCAGTATTTT
CDR3aa: CASSPRKIDHSSTDTQYF

j_gene: TRBJ1-5
abundance: few
v_gene: TRBV7-9
d_gene: .
CDR3nt: TGTGCCAGCTCCTGGGAGGGGCAACGGCCCCAGCATTTT
CDR3aa: CASSWEGQRPQHF

j_gene: TRBJ2-2
abundance: .
v_gene: TRBV6-5
d_gene: .
CDR3nt: TGTGCCAGCAGTAATAGGGGATCCACCGGGGAGCTGTTTTTT
CDR3aa: CASSNRGSTGELFF

j_gene: TRBJ1-5
abundance: .
v_gene: TRBV3-1/TRBV3-2
d_gene: .
CDR3nt: TGTGCCAGCAGCCACGGAGGAGGGAATCAGCCCCAGCATTTT
CDR3aa: CASSHGGGNQPQHF

j_gene: TRBJ2-2
abundance: medium-sized
v_gene: TRBV29-1
d_gene: .
CDR3nt: TGCAGCGGTGAGAGGGACGGGGAGCTGTTTTTT
CDR3aa: CSGERDGELFF

j_gene: TRBJ1-2
abundance: .
v_gene: TRBV6-4
d_gene: TRBD1
CDR3nt: TGTGCCAGCAGTGACTCGGGGACAGGAGAGGGCTACACCTTC
CDR3aa: CASSDSGTGEGYTF

j_gene: TRBJ2-3
abundance: few
v_gene: TRBV6-1
d_gene: .
CDR3nt: TGTGCCAGCAGTGAATCTGGAGGGCGGATGCCAGATACGCAGTATTTT
CDR3aa: CASSESGGRMPDTQYF

j_gene: TRBJ2-1
abundance: .
v_gene: TRBV2
d_gene: .
CDR3nt: TGTGCCAGCAGAAGTTTCGGTCGTCCCGAGCAGTTCTTC
CDR3aa: CASRSFGRPEQFF

j_gene: TRBJ1-4
abundance: .
v_gene: TRBV30
d_gene: .
CDR3nt: TGTGCCTGGAGTTTGACAGCAACTAATGAAAAACTGTTTTTT
CDR3aa: CAWSLTATNEKLFF

j_gene: TRBJ2-5
abundance: .
v_gene: TRBV5-6
d_gene: TRBD2
CDR3nt: TGTGCCAGCAGCCACGCTAGCGGGGGGGGCGGGACGGAAGAGACCCAGTACTTC
CDR3aa: CASSHASGGGGTEETQYF

j_gene: TRBJ2-2
abundance: .
v_gene: TRBV6-2/TRBV6-3
d_gene: TRBD2
CDR3nt: TGTGCCAGCAGTTACGCGCTAGCGGGGGCTGGGGAGCTGTTTTTT
CDR3aa: CASSYALAGAGELFF

j_gene: TRBJ2-7
abundance: .
v_gene: TRBV3-1/TRBV3-2
d_gene: .
CDR3nt: TGTGCCAGCAGCCACTATCGCAACGAGCAGTACTTC
CDR3aa: CASSHYRNEQYF

j_gene: TRBJ2-3
abundance: .
v_gene: TRBV5-1
d_gene: .
CDR3nt: TGCGCCAGCACTCCACAACAGGGTCGAGAGACAGATACGCAGTATTTT
CDR3aa: CASTPQQGRETDTQYF